This T cell receptor beta chain comes out of a study of cytomegalovirus exposure and HLA in healthy donors. Only one count was recorded for this clone. The primer mix had 60 Vbeta and 13 Jbeta primers. Using immunoSEQ multiplex PCR, the repertoire was profiled, and TCRdb retains in-frame clones only, with some absent. The table lists 150,000 to 200,000 clones, about three quarters of them singletons. V was pared by 8 bases and J by 5 bases, with 11 bases of the junction left unmatched. The CDR3 spans 15 residues. Per germline, CDR1 MNHNS and CDR2 SASEGT. The sequence came from a woman aged 45-65 years in good health and CMV-seropositive. V and J are TRBV6-1 and TRBJ2-3; TRBD2 agrees at 9 bases. Sample: PBMCs. Here the CDR3 DNA reads TGTGCCAGCGAGCGGGGCGGGGGGGCAGGAGATACGCAGTATTTT. Its protein is CASERGGGAGDTQYF.